These 32 T cell receptor beta chains share one sample of origin, sequenced in a study of cytomegalovirus exposure and HLA in healthy donors. Method: immunoSEQ multiplex PCR; TCRdb's copy keeps in-frame clones and lacks some. Among fewer than 70,000 clones listed, 90% to 95% were seen once. The sequenced material came from PBMCs. Source of these receptors: a woman in her late teens or twenties in good health and CMV-seropositive.

This clone was found once. The V call is TRBV7-3, the J call TRBJ2-5, with 14 bases lining up with TRBD2. The ends lost 0 bases at V and 7 bases at J; junction bases unmatched: 1. Germline values: CDR1 SGHTA, CDR2 FQGTGA. CDR3 length equals 15 residues. The CDR3 nucleotides read TGTGCCAGCAGCTTAACGGGACTAGCGGGAGCGACCCAGTACTTC. Its protein product is CASSLTGLAGATQYF. The entire variable domain, with the rest obtained from reference TRBV7-3 and TRBJ2-5, is as follows: GAGVSQTPSNKVTEKGKYVELRCDPISGHTALYWYRQSLGQGPEFLIYFQGTGAADDSGLPNDRFFAVRPEGSVSTLKIQRTERGDSAVYLCASSLTGLAGATQYFGPGTRLLVL.

The chain joins TRBV7-9 to TRBJ1-2; D may be TRBD1 (5 bases). The CDR3 sequence is 14 residues long. The germline V and J ends were trimmed by 3 bases and 4 bases, with 12 bases remaining between them. Germline V gives CDR1 SEHNR, CDR2 FQNEAQ (reference sequence). CDR3 loop: CASSFGGAGYGYTF. As DNA, the CDR3 is TGTGCCAGCAGCTTCGGAGGGGCGGGCTATGGCTACACCTTC.

The count of this clone is one. The chain joins TRBV6-1 to TRBJ2-7; D is unclear. With 6 bases removed from V and 4 bases from J, the gap between germline ends came to 10 bases. CDR1 and CDR2 from the germline V gene are MNHNS and SASEGT. This CDR3 spans 12 amino acids. The CDR3: CASSQTPYEQYF. The CDR3 coding sequence is TGTGCCAGCAGCCAGACACCTTACGAGCAGTACTTC.

This chain links TRBV27 with TRBJ2-2; 9 positions match TRBD2. CDR1 is MNHEY, CDR2 SMNVEV, per germline (reference sequence). V lost 3 bases and J lost 7; bases outside the gene matches: 6. CDR3 length: 15 amino acids. The CDR3 coding sequence is TGTGCCAGCAGTTTTCCGGGACTAGCCGACGGGGAGCTGTTTTTT. Translation gives CASSFPGLADGELFF.

This rearrangement joins TRBV5-1 to TRBJ1-2; 8 bases are a match to TRBD1. Per germline, CDR1 SGHRS and CDR2 YFSETQ. The CDR3 contains 14 residues. The trim removed 4 bases at V and 5 bases at J, leaving 7 bases unmatched. CDR3 bases: TGCGCCAGCAGCCCGGACAGGGTAGGGTATGGCTACACCTTC. It is translated as CASSPDRVGYGYTF.

The rearrangement uses TRBV7-9 and TRBJ2-5; 8 bases are shared with TRBD2. This CDR3 has 15 residues. Looked up from germline, CDR1 is SEHNR and CDR2 is FQNEAQ (reference sequence). The ends lost 5 bases at V and 9 bases at J; junction bases unmatched: 14. CDR3 amino acids: CASSPPGTSWVSQYF. Here the CDR3 DNA reads TGTGCCAGCAGCCCACCCGGGACTAGTTGGGTGTCCCAGTACTTC.

V gene TRBV4-3 combines with J gene TRBJ1-5, with 7 bases aligning to TRBD1. V lost 4 bases and J lost 3; bases outside the gene matches: 6. This CDR3 region has 15 residues. Per germline, CDR1 LGHNA and CDR2 YSLEER. The CDR3 nucleotides read TGCGCCAGCAGCCCACTGACAGGGTCCAATCAGCCCCAGCATTTT. Amino acid sequence: CASSPLTGSNQPQHF.

The rearrangement joins TRBV7-3 to TRBJ2-3; D unresolved. Germline values: CDR1 SGHTA, CDR2 FQGTGA. CDR3 length equals 14 residues. Trimming stripped 5 bases from V and 1 base from J, with 10 bases between. The CDR3 nucleotides are TGTGCCAGCAGCCACTCCGGAGGCACAGATACGCAGTATTTT. The encoded protein is CASSHSGGTDTQYF.

The rearrangement links TRBV7-2 to TRBJ2-7; the match to TRBD1 covers 8 bases. The J segment lost 0 bases and the V segment lost 4 bases, leaving 2 bases of the junction unmatched. The CDR3 covers 14 residues. Per germline, CDR1 SGHTA and CDR2 FQGNSA. The CDR3 loop is CASSSRGLSYEQYF. The CDR3 DNA follows: TGTGCCAGCAGCTCCAGGGGGCTCTCCTACGAGCAGTACTTC.

This chain joins TRBV19 and TRBJ2-2; D unresolved. Germline V CDR1 and CDR2: LNHDA, SQIVND (reference sequence). The CDR3 is 13 residues long. V gave up 8 bases and J gave up 8 bases, with 15 bases separating them. CDR3 protein: CASYQRISGELFF. The DNA of the CDR3 is TGTGCCAGTTACCAGAGGATTTCGGGGGAGCTGTTTTTT.

The gene calls are TRBV21-1 and TRBJ1-1; TRBD1, the table's D call, was not compared with the DNA. TRBV21-1 is tagged as a pseudogene. The CDR3 has 13 amino acids. For the CDR3, the DNA is TGTGCCAGCAGCAAATTGCAGGGGTCTGAAGCTTTCTTT. Protein product: CASSKLQGSEAFF.

This chain joins TRBV29-1 and TRBJ2-5; D perhaps matches TRBD1 (7 bases). The germline V gene has CDR1 SQVTM and CDR2 ANQGSEA. The CDR3 spans 13 residues. DNA for the CDR3: TGCACCCTCACTGGGCAGGGGGGAGAGACCCAGTACTTC. Its protein is CTLTGQGGETQYF.

The genes are TRBV25-1 and TRBJ2-5, with D maybe TRBD1 (6 bases). Trimming pared 7 bases from V and 3 bases from J, leaving 15 bases between. The CDR3 loop spans 14 amino acids. Germline V gives CDR1 MGHDK, CDR2 SYGVNS. The chain's CDR3 is CASNGGNPKETQYF. In DNA, the CDR3 is TGTGCCAGCAATGGGGGCAACCCGAAAGAGACCCAGTACTTC.

V usage is TRBV28 and J usage is TRBJ2-2; TRBD2 matches 15 bases. J lost 3 bases, V lost 6 bases, and 8 bases had no gene match. The CDR3 loop spans 18 amino acids. The germline V gene encodes CDR1 MDHEN and CDR2 SYDVKM. Written as DNA, the CDR3 is TGTGCCAGCAGCGCGCTCGGACTAGCGGGAGGGTACACCGGGGAGCTGTTTTTT. This codes for CASSALGLAGGYTGELFF.

This clone was counted once. The chain couples TRBV6-4 to TRBJ2-1, with 9 bases fitting TRBD2. Per the germline V gene, CDR1 is MRHNA and CDR2 is SNTAGT. After removal of 0 bases from V and 7 bases from J, the junction contained 7 bases not matched to a gene. This CDR3 is 16 amino acids long. In DNA, the CDR3 is TGTGCCAGCAGTGACTCAGGTAGCGGGAGCAGTAATGAGCAGTTCTTC. Protein product: CASSDSGSGSSNEQFF.

The rearrangement joins TRBV5-1 to TRBJ1-2; 8 bases agree with TRBD1. The trim removed 3 bases at V and 6 bases at J, leaving 7 bases unmatched. This CDR3 is 14 amino acids long. CDR1 is SGHRS and CDR2 is YFSETQ in the germline V gene. This CDR3 is CASSSGQVQDGYTF. The CDR3 DNA is TGCGCCAGCAGCTCGGGACAGGTCCAGGATGGCTACACCTTC.

The chain couples TRBV5-4 to TRBJ1-4, with D perhaps TRBD1 (6 bases). The germline V and J ends were trimmed by 6 bases and 7 bases, with 22 bases remaining between them. Germline V gene data show CDR1 as SGHNT and CDR2 as YYREEE (reference sequence). The CDR3 is 16 amino acids. CDR3 sequence (DNA): TGTGCCAGCACCGCGAACGGGGGGGGCTTGGGTGAAAAACTGTTTTTT. Amino acids: CASTANGGGLGEKLFF. Combining the CDR3 with reference TRBV5-4 and TRBJ1-4 gives the whole variable domain ETGVTQSPTHLIKTRGQQVTLRCSSQSGHNTVSWYQQALGQGPQFIFQYYREEENGRGNFPPRFSGLQFPNYSSELNVNALELDDSALYLCASTANGGGLGEKLFFGSGTQLSVL.

The V call is TRBV19, the J call TRBJ2-7, with D possibly being TRBD2 (7 bases). The germline gives CDR1 LNHDA, CDR2 SQIVND (reference sequence). The CDR3 runs 14 residues. The V and J ends lost 4 bases and 3 bases respectively, with 13 bases between them. The CDR3 DNA reads TGTGCCAGTAGTACCCTAGGGGGGGACTACGAGCAGTACTTC. Translating gives CASSTLGGDYEQYF.

V and J are TRBV2 and TRBJ1-5; D possibly corresponds to TRBD1 (5 bases). The germline V and J ends were trimmed by 6 bases and 2 bases, with 14 bases remaining between them. There are 15 residues in the CDR3. Germline CDR1 and CDR2: SNHLY and FYNNEI. CDR3 sequence: CASREQGVGNQPQHF. The CDR3 DNA sequence: TGTGCCAGCAGGGAGCAGGGCGTTGGCAATCAGCCCCAGCATTTT.

The rearrangement uses TRBV29-1 and TRBJ2-7, with 7 bases aligning to TRBD2. This CDR3 is 13 amino acids long. Per germline, CDR1 SQVTM and CDR2 ANQGSEA. With V trimmed by 5 bases and J by 0 bases, 4 bases remained unmatched. In nucleotides, the CDR3 is TGCAGCGTTAGTAGCGGGTCCTCCTACGAGCAGTACTTC. Residues: CSVSSGSSYEQYF.

The CDR3 sequence: CASSIGSGRDFYEQYF. CDR3 in DNA: TGCGCCAGCAGCATTGGCAGCGGCAGGGACTTCTACGAGCAGTACTTC. This chain connects TRBV5-1 to TRBJ2-7, with D perhaps TRBD2 (6 bases). The V end was cut by 4 bases, the J end by 3 bases, with 20 bases between. This CDR3 region has 16 residues. Per germline, CDR1 SGHRS and CDR2 YFSETQ.

The DNA of the CDR3 is TGTGCCATCAGTGACCCGGGGTCGGAGACCCAGTACTTC. This encodes CAISDPGSETQYF. The rearrangement joins TRBV10-3 to TRBJ2-5, with a tentative D call TRBD2 (5 bases). V lost 3 bases and J 5 bases, leaving 10 bases between the germline ends. This CDR3 spans 13 amino acids. Germline V gene sequence: CDR1 ENHRY, CDR2 SYGVKD.

V is TRBV7-3 and J is TRBJ2-5, with 13 bases lining up with TRBD2. Germline CDR1 reads SGHTA; CDR2 reads FQGTGA. The CDR3 length is 14 residues. Unmatched junction bases numbered 3, after V lost 8 bases and J lost 3 bases. The CDR3 loop reads CASAGTSGEETQYF. The CDR3 region has the DNA TGTGCCAGCGCTGGGACTAGCGGGGAAGAGACCCAGTACTTC.

The rearrangement uses TRBV5-6 and TRBJ2-1; D is possibly TRBD2 (5 bases). CDR1 and CDR2 (germline): SGHDT, YYEEEE. Trimming removed 6 bases at V and 0 bases at J, with 19 bases between. The CDR3 loop spans 17 amino acids. CDR3 nucleotide sequence: TGTGCCAGCAACCGTGCCTCTAGCTTAAGCTCCTACAATGAGCAGTTCTTC. Residues: CASNRASSLSSYNEQFF.

The chain is built from TRBV14 and TRBJ1-3; D not certain. Trimming left V 0 bases short and J 0 bases short, with 6 bases between. The CDR3 sequence is 15 residues long. CDR1 SGHDN and CDR2 FVKESK come from the germline V gene. CDR3 DNA: TGTGCCAGCAGCCAAGAAGTAGTCTCTGGAAACACCATATATTTT. The encoded protein is CASSQEVVSGNTIYF.

V gene TRBV28 combines with J gene TRBJ2-2, with 8 bases matching TRBD1. Germline-derived CDR1 and CDR2 are MDHEN and SYDVKM. V was pared by 5 bases and J by 4 bases, with 9 bases of the junction left unmatched. This CDR3 is 16 amino acids long. CDR3 sequence reads: CASSPHDRGITGELFF. CDR3 DNA sequence: TGTGCCAGCAGTCCCCATGACAGGGGTATCACCGGGGAGCTGTTTTTT.

The chain combines TRBV2 with TRBJ2-7; 7 positions match TRBD2. Germline CDR1 and CDR2: SNHLY and FYNNEI. The ends lost 8 bases at V and 3 bases at J; junction bases unmatched: 13. The CDR3 extends over 15 amino acids. The CDR3 DNA is TGTGCCAGCCTCGGGGCAGCGGGAAGTTTCTACGAGCAGTACTTC. As protein: CASLGAAGSFYEQYF.

The sample holds a few counts of this clone. The chain is built from TRBV10-2 and TRBJ1-1; 9 positions agree with TRBD1. Losses at the gene ends were 0 bases for V and 5 bases for J; bases not matched to a gene: 4. The length of the CDR3 is 15 residues. Per the germline V gene, CDR1 is WSHSY and CDR2 is SAAADI. CDR3 residues: CASSESGTGRTEAFF. The CDR3 DNA reads TGCGCCAGCAGTGAGTCTGGGACAGGGCGGACTGAAGCTTTCTTT.

This chain uses TRBV4-1 with TRBJ2-7; 10 bases are a match to TRBD1. The V gene end was trimmed by 5 bases and the J gene end by 6 bases; junction bases not matched to a gene: 10. This CDR3 has 15 residues. Germline CDR1 reads MGHRA; CDR2 reads YSYEKL. The CDR3 DNA follows: TGCGCCAGCAGCAAAAACGGACAGGGGGTAAGCGAGCAGTACTTC. This sequence encodes CASSKNGQGVSEQYF.

The chain uses TRBV5-1 and TRBJ2-3, with D perhaps TRBD2 (5 bases). CDR1 is SGHRS and CDR2 is YFSETQ in the germline V gene. The CDR3 covers 14 residues. Trimming took off 2 bases at V and 2 bases at J, with 9 bases between the two ends. CDR3 nucleotide sequence: TGCGCCAGCAGCTTATGGCGGGCCACAGATACGCAGTATTTT. It encodes CASSLWRATDTQYF.

The V gene is TRBV28, the J gene TRBJ1-2; D might be TRBD1 (6 bases). CDR1 and CDR2 from the germline V gene are MDHEN and SYDVKM. The CDR3 runs 16 residues. Trimming took 6 bases from V and 5 from J, leaving 22 bases between them. The CDR3 DNA reads as TGTGCCAGCAGGGACGGTGGAGGCAGGGGCCGATATGGCTACACCTTC. As protein: CASRDGGGRGRYGYTF.

The chain combines TRBV9 with TRBJ1-4, with D unresolved. Germline CDR1 reads SGDLS; CDR2 reads YYNGEE. The CDR3 extends over 13 amino acids. The V end lost 3 bases, the J end lost 8 bases, and 11 bases lay between the germline ends. CDR3 bases: TGTGCCAGCAGCGCCCCCGTTGAGGAAAAACTGTTTTTT. It codes for CASSAPVEEKLFF. The entire variable domain, with the rest obtained from reference TRBV9 and TRBJ1-4, is as follows: DSGVTQTPKHLITATGQRVTLRCSPRSGDLSVYWYQQSLDQGLQFLIQYYNGEERAKGNILERFSAQQFPDLHSELNLSSLELGDSALYFCASSAPVEEKLFFGSGTQLSVL.